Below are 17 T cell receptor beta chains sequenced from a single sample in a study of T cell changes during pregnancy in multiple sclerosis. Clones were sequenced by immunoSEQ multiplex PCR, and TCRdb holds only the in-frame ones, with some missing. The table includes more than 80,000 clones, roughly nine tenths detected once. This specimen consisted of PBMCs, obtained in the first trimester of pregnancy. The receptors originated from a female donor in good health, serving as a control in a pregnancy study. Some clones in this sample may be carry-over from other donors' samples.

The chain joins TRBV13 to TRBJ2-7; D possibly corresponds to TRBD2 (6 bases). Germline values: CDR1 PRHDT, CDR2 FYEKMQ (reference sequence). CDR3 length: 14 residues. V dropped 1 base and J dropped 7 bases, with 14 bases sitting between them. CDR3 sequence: CASSLVVDAGEQYF. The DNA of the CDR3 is TGTGCCAGCAGCTTAGTTGTCGACGCGGGGGAGCAGTACTTC.

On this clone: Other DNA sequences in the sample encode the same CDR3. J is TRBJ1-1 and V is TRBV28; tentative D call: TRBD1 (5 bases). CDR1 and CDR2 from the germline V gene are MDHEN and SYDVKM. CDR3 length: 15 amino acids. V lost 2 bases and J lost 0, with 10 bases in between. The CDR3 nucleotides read TGTGCCAGCAGTTTAAGGCAGGGTTTGAACACTGAAGCTTTCTTT. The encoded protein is CASSLRQGLNTEAFF.

The CDR3 sequence: CASTGSGLPLSYEQYF. The CDR3 DNA reads TGCGCCAGCACAGGTAGCGGGCTTCCACTCTCCTACGAGCAGTACTTC. This chain joins TRBV10-2 and TRBJ2-7; 7 nucleotides align to TRBD2. The germline gives CDR1 WSHSY, CDR2 SAAADI. This CDR3 has 16 amino acids. V lost 7 bases and J lost 0; bases outside the gene matches: 12.

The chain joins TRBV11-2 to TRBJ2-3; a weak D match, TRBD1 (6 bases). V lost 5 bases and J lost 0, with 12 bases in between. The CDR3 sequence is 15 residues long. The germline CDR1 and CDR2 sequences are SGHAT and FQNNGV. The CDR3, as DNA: TGTGCCAGCAGCCCCCTGAGGGGGAGCACAGATACGCAGTATTTT. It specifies CASSPLRGSTDTQYF.

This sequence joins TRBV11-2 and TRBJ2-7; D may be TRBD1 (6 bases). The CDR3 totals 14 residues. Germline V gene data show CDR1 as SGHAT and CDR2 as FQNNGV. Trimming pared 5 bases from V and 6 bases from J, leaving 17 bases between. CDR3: CASSILQGVGEQYF. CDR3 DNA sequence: TGTGCCAGCAGCATTCTACAGGGAGTTGGCGAGCAGTACTTC.

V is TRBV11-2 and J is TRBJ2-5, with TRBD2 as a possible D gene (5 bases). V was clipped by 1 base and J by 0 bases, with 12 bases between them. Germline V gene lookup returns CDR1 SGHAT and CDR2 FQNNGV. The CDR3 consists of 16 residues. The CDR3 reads CASSLVGAGNQETQYF. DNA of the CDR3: TGTGCCAGCAGCTTAGTTGGTGCGGGCAACCAAGAGACCCAGTACTTC.

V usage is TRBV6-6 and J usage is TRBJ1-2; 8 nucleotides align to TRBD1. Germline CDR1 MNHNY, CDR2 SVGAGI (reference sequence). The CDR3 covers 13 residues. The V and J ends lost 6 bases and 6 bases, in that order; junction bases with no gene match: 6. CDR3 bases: TGTGCCAGCAGGGGGGACAGGATAGATGGCTACACCTTC. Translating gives CASRGDRIDGYTF.

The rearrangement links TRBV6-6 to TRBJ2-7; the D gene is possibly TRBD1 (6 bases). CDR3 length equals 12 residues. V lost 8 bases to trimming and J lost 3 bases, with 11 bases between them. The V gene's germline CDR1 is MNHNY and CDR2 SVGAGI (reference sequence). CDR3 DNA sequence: TGTGCCAGCTCGACAGGTTACTACGAGCAGTACTTC. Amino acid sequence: CASSTGYYEQYF.

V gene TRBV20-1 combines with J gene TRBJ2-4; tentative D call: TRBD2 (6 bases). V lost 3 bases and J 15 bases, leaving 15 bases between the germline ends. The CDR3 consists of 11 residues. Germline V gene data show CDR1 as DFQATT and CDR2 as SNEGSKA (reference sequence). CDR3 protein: CSARTRGYLYF. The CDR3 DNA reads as TGCAGTGCTAGGACCCGGGGGTATCTGTACTTC.

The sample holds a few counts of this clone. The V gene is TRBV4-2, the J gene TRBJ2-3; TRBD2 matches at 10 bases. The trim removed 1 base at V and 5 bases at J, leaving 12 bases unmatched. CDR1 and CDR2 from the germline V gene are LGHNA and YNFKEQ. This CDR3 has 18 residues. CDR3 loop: CASSQVWASGSDQDTQYF. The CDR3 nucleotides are TGTGCCAGCAGCCAAGTTTGGGCTAGCGGGAGTGATCAAGATACGCAGTATTTT.

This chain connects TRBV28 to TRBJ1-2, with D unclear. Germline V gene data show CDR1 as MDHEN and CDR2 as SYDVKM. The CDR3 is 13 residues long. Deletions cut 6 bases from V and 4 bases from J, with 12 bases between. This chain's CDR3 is CASSTPPIYGYTF. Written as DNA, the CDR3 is TGTGCCAGCAGCACCCCGCCTATCTATGGCTACACCTTC.

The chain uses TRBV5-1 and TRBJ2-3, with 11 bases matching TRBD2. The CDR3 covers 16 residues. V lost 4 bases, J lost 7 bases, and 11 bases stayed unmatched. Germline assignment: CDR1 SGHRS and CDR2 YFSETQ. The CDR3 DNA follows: TGCGCCAGCAGCCACATTAGCGGGGGGGCCATAAATACGCAGTATTTT. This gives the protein CASSHISGGAINTQYF. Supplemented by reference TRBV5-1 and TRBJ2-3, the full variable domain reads KAGVTQTPRYLIKTRGQQVTLSCSPISGHRSVSWYQQTPGQGLQFLFEYFSETQRNKGNFPGRFSGRQFSNSRSEMNVSTLELGDSALYLCASSHISGGAINTQYFGPGTRLTVL.

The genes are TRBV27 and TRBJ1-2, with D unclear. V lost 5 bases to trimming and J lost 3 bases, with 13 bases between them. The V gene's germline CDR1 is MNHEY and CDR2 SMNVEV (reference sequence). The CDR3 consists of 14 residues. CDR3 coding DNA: TGTGCCAGCAGTACCCGAGGTGATCACTATGGCTACACCTTC. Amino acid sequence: CASSTRGDHYGYTF.

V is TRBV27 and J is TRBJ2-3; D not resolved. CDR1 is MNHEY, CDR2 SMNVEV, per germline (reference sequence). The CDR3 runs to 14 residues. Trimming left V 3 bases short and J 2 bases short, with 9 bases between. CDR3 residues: CASSFSAVTDTQYF. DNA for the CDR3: TGTGCCAGCAGTTTTAGTGCGGTCACAGATACGCAGTATTTT.

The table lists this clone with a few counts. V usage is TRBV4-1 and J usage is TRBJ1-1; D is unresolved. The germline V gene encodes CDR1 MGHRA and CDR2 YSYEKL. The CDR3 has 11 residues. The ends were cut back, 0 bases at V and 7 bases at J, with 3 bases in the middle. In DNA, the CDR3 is TGCGCCAGCAGCCAAGATAGTGAAGCTTTCTTT. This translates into CASSQDSEAFF.

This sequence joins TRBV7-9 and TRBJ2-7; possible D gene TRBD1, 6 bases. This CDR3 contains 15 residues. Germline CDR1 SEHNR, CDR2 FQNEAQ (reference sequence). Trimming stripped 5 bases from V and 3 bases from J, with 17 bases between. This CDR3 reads CASSARTGKVYEQYF. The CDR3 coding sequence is TGTGCCAGCAGCGCTCGAACAGGGAAGGTCTACGAGCAGTACTTC.

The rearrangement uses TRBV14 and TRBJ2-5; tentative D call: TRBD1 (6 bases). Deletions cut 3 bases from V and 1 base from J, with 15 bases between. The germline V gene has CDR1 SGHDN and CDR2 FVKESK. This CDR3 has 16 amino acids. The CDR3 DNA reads TGTGCCAGCAGCCACACACAGGGCTTTAGCCAAGAGACCCAGTACTTC. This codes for CASSHTQGFSQETQYF.